This passage covers 12 T cell receptor beta chains from one sample sequenced in a study of response to subunit inactivated influenza vaccine (dated by TCRdb to 2017 to 2018). The library was produced with RT-PCR. Sequencing was performed on an Illumina HiSeq 2500. TCRdb cleaned the public reads at Q25 with fastp, built clones with MiXCR and kept in-frame beta chains. Each record represents a unique CDR3 protein, reported with the most common genes and DNA among its rows. The sample has some 550,000 distinct CDR3 sequences on record, roughly 23% of them singletons. The ten biggest clones cover 2.5% to 3% of the sample. The data also belong to a second study, concerning T cells expressing NK-cell markers. As the second paper documents: The TCR beta cDNA libraries were made using 5'RACE template switching, a step that added both a universal primer site and unique molecular identifiers.

Sequencing was performed on CD4+ T cells sorted from PBMCs, taken 11 to 12 days after vaccination. The receptors were sampled from a man aged 45-60 years who received an inactivated influenza vaccine. Donor details come from another sample of the same person, matched by shared clones.

The rearrangement joins TRBV6-1 to TRBJ2-2; tentatively, D is TRBD1 (6 bases). Trimming removed 5 bases at V and 5 bases at J, with 15 bases between. This CDR3 is built from 15 residues. Germline V gives CDR1 MNHNS, CDR2 SASEGT. The CDR3 DNA is TGTGCCAGCAGTCGCACCACTACAGGGACCGGGGAGCTGTTTTTT. This sequence encodes CASSRTTTGTGELFF.

V and J are TRBV5-1 and TRBJ2-7; unclear D gene. CDR3 length equals 13 residues. The germline V gene has CDR1 SGHRS and CDR2 YFSETQ. V was shortened by 5 bases and J by 2 bases, with 11 bases between the two germline ends. The CDR3 here is CASSSDGAYEQYF. CDR3 nucleotides: TGCGCCAGCAGTTCCGACGGTGCCTACGAGCAGTACTTC. Full variable domain (remainder filled in from reference TRBV5-1 and TRBJ2-7): KAGVTQTPRYLIKTRGQQVTLSCSPISGHRSVSWYQQTPGQGLQFLFEYFSETQRNKGNFPGRFSGRQFSNSRSEMNVSTLELGDSALYLCASSSDGAYEQYFGPGTRLTVT.

V and J are TRBV28 and TRBJ2-2; 11 positions match TRBD2. Germline V gene data show CDR1 as MDHEN and CDR2 as SYDVKM. J gave up 5 bases and V 4 bases, and 6 bases lay outside the gene matches. The CDR3 loop spans 16 amino acids. The CDR3 is CASSSGLAVNTGELFF. In DNA, the CDR3 is TGTGCCAGCAGTTCGGGACTAGCGGTAAATACCGGGGAGCTGTTTTTT.

The rearrangement uses TRBV11-2 and TRBJ2-1; D is ambiguous. V was pared by 6 bases and J by 5 bases, with 20 bases between. The CDR3 runs to 16 residues. Germline CDR1 is SGHAT and CDR2 is FQNNGV. The CDR3 loop reads CASRRSRGDLNNEQFF. CDR3 DNA sequence: TGTGCCAGCAGGAGGAGTCGAGGAGACCTCAACAATGAGCAGTTCTTC. Full variable domain (missing parts from reference TRBV11-2 and TRBJ2-1): EAGVAQSPRYKIIEKRQSVAFWCNPISGHATLYWYQQILGQGPKLLIQFQNNGVVDDSQLPKDRFSAERLKGVDSTLKIQPAKLEDSAVYLCASRRSRGDLNNEQFFGPGTRLTVL.

V gene TRBV12-3 or TRBV12-4 combines with J gene TRBJ2-7; either TRBD1 or TRBD2 may supply D (5 bases each). Between the trimmed V and J ends, which lost 8 bases and 3 bases, there was a span of 20 bases. The CDR3 length is 15 residues. This CDR3 reads CASSYWGPGGYEQYF. The CDR3 DNA reads as TGTGCCAGCTCCTATTGGGGTCCTGGGGGCTACGAGCAGTACTTC.

This clonotype was seen a handful of times. This sequence joins TRBV18 and TRBJ2-3; D unclear. V was trimmed by 0 bases and J by 1 base, leaving 8 bases between them. The CDR3 totals 15 residues. Germline-derived CDR1 and CDR2 are KGHSH and LQKENI. The CDR3 here is CASSPPHPRTDTQYF. CDR3 DNA: TGTGCCAGCTCACCACCTCATCCCCGCACAGATACGCAGTATTTT.

There are a few counts of this clonotype. The V gene is TRBV15, the J gene TRBJ2-7, with D perhaps TRBD2 (6 bases). Germline V CDR1 and CDR2: LNHNV, YYDKDF (reference sequence). This CDR3 contains 15 residues. Trimming took off 4 bases at V and 0 bases at J, with 13 bases between the two ends. The CDR3 nucleotides are TGTGCCACCAGCACCTATGCGGGACTCTCCTACGAGCAGTACTTC. Amino acids: CATSTYAGLSYEQYF.

The chain links TRBV20-1 to TRBJ2-7, with 12 nucleotides matching TRBD2. Germline values: CDR1 DFQATT, CDR2 SNEGSKA (reference sequence). V gave up 6 bases and J gave up 7 bases; unmatched junction bases: 13. This CDR3 has 15 amino acids. CDR3 nucleotides: TGCAGTGCCCCCCACTCGGGACTAGCGGGTAAAGAGCAGTACTTC. Translated: CSAPHSGLAGKEQYF.

There are many counts of this clonotype. The chain carries TRBV7-8 and TRBJ1-5, with a weak D call TRBD1 (5 bases). This CDR3 region has 17 residues. V lost 0 bases and J lost 6, with 18 bases in between. Germline V CDR1 and CDR2: SGHVS, FQNEAQ. DNA of the CDR3: TGTGCCAGCAGCTTAGCGTTGAGACAGAACGTCGGTCAGCCCCAGCATTTT. Translated: CASSLALRQNVGQPQHF.

The rearrangement joins TRBV7-9 to TRBJ2-3; D ambiguous. The CDR3 covers 14 residues. Germline CDR1 and CDR2: SEHNR and FQNEAQ (reference sequence). V was clipped by 4 bases and J by 0 bases, with 8 bases between them. Here the CDR3 reads CASSSQTSTDTQYF. The CDR3 coding sequence is TGTGCCAGCAGCTCACAGACTAGCACAGATACGCAGTATTTT. The whole variable domain, filled in from reference TRBV7-9 and TRBJ2-3, reads DTGVSQNPRHKITKRGQNVTFRCDPISEHNRLYWYRQTLGQGPEFLTYFQNEAQLEKSRLLSDRFSAERPKGSFSTLEIQRTEQGDSAMYLCASSSQTSTDTQYFGPGTRLTVL.

The chain has TRBV5-1 and TRBJ1-1; D unclear. Trimming cost V 0 bases and J 1 base, with 7 bases left between them. CDR3 length: 14 amino acids. Germline CDR1 reads SGHRS; CDR2 reads YFSETQ. This CDR3 is CASSLDSPNTEAFF. DNA of the CDR3: TGCGCCAGCAGCTTGGACAGCCCGAACACTGAAGCTTTCTTT.

This clonotype occurred a few times. The rearrangement joins TRBV24-1 to TRBJ2-3; D not certain. The V and J ends lost 3 bases and 4 bases respectively, with 19 bases between them. This CDR3 is 17 amino acids long. CDR1 KGHDR and CDR2 SFDVKD come from the germline V gene. The CDR3 here is CATSDGAASEVADTQYF. CDR3 nucleotide sequence: TGTGCCACCAGTGATGGCGCGGCTAGTGAGGTCGCAGATACGCAGTATTTT.